This TCR beta chain was profiled in a study of blood T cell repertoires in COVID-19. Looking at the study overall: Whether acute or convalescent, the COVID-19 samples came from the United States, Italy and Spain.

Comment on this clone: At one of its ends the junction is not consistent with the germline gene, which may arise from a read error.

Enrollment of patients from Seattle took place during active infection, with longitudinal follow-up. Data came from immunoSEQ multiplex PCR; TCRdb stores just in-frame clones and leaves some out. The sample yields 250,000 to 350,000 clones, around nine tenths seen once. Sample: peripheral blood. This TCR was sampled from a woman aged 25 to 39 with COVID-19, enrolled during active disease.

DNA for the CDR3: TGTGCTAGCAGCCCCGGGACTAGCGCGGCAGATACGCAGTATTTT. It is translated as CASSPGTSAADTQYF. The chain employs TRBV7-7 and TRBJ2-3; 10 bases line up with TRBD2. The germline V gene encodes CDR1 SSHAT and CDR2 FNYEAQ (reference sequence). The CDR3 totals 15 residues.